The 13 T cell receptor beta chains listed next were all sequenced from one sample in a study of blood T cell repertoires in COVID-19. Only in-frame clones appear in the TCRdb table, and some are missing; sequencing was by immunoSEQ multiplex PCR. The table records 300,000 to 450,000 clones, around 84% of them present only once. Sequencing was done on a sample of peripheral blood. The receptors shown here come from a human donor with acute or convalescent COVID-19. The donor label of this sample is uncertain.

The gene calls are TRBV28 and TRBJ1-1; 7 bases are a match to TRBD1. The V gene's germline CDR1 is MDHEN and CDR2 SYDVKM. V dropped 5 bases and J dropped 4; count of bases not matched to a gene: 4. This CDR3 has 13 residues. This chain's CDR3 is CASSTGVGTEAFF. For the CDR3, the DNA is TGTGCCAGCAGTACAGGGGTTGGCACTGAAGCTTTCTTT.

Worth noting for this clone: A much larger clone lies a single base off, so this may be a read error. CDR3 sequence: CASSAQVNTEAFF. In DNA, the CDR3 is TGTGCCAGCAGTGCTCAGGTGAACACTGAAGCTTTCTTT. V and J are TRBV28 and TRBJ1-1; no clear D gene. From germline, CDR1 is MDHEN and CDR2 SYDVKM. V lost 5 bases to trimming and J lost 0 bases, with 7 bases between them. This CDR3 has 13 residues.

This rearrangement joins TRBV7-8 to TRBJ2-2, with 10 bases aligning to TRBD1. Germline CDR1 reads SGHVS; CDR2 reads FQNEAQ. The V gene end was trimmed by 2 bases and the J gene end by 1 base; junction bases not matched to a gene: 4. The CDR3 covers 17 residues. CDR3 loop: CASSLSDRGLNTGELFF. DNA for the CDR3: TGTGCCAGCAGCTTATCCGACAGGGGGCTGAACACCGGGGAGCTGTTTTTT.

The DNA of the CDR3 is TGTGCCAGCAGCTTATTTCAGGGATCTGGCTACACCTTC. It specifies CASSLFQGSGYTF. The genes are TRBV7-2 and TRBJ1-2; D might be TRBD1 (5 bases). Trimming shortened V by 2 bases and J by 7 bases, and 11 bases separated the two germline ends. Germline V lookup: CDR1 SGHTA, CDR2 FQGNSA. The CDR3 is 13 residues long.

This clone was observed a handful of times. CDR3 sequence: CASSTNPGSYNEQFF. DNA for the CDR3: TGTGCCAGCAGCACCAACCCGGGGTCCTACAATGAGCAGTTCTTC. V usage is TRBV3-1 (or the pseudogene TRBV3-2) and J usage is TRBJ2-1; TRBD2 might be the D (5 bases). The V end was cut by 5 bases, the J end by 1 base, with 12 bases between. CDR1 and CDR2 (germline): LGHDT, YNNKEL (reference sequence). The CDR3 length is 15 residues.

The rearrangement uses TRBV19 and TRBJ1-4; possible D gene TRBD1, 5 bases. This CDR3 has 15 residues. Germline assignment: CDR1 LNHDA and CDR2 SQIVND (reference sequence). V lost 3 bases to trimming and J lost 4 bases, with 12 bases between them. Here the CDR3 DNA reads TGTGCCAGTAGTATCCGGGTCGGACATAATGAAAAACTGTTTTTT. This sequence encodes CASSIRVGHNEKLFF.

In this sample, this clone turned up a few times. V usage is TRBV7-9 and J usage is TRBJ2-7; D is uncertain. The V gene's germline CDR1 is SEHNR and CDR2 FQNEAQ (reference sequence). The CDR3 runs 13 residues. Trimming took off 4 bases at V and 1 base at J, with 8 bases between the two ends. CDR3 in DNA: TGTGCCAGCAGCTATGACTCTTCCTACGAGCAGTACTTC. This translates into CASSYDSSYEQYF.

The genes are TRBV10-3 and TRBJ2-7; 8 positions match TRBD1. Trimming at V came to 4 bases and at J to 2 bases, leaving 4 bases not matched to a gene. From germline, CDR1 is ENHRY and CDR2 SYGVKD. The CDR3 covers 14 residues. In DNA form, the CDR3 reads TGTGCCATCAGTGGGGGGACAGGCACCTACGAGCAGTACTTC. Protein product: CAISGGTGTYEQYF.

The chain couples TRBV10-3 to TRBJ2-7; maybe TRBD2 (6 bases). This CDR3 region has 12 residues. V lost 8 bases, J lost 3 bases, and 11 bases lay in between. CDR1 and CDR2 from the germline V gene are ENHRY and SYGVKD. In nucleotides, the CDR3 is TGTGCCATCGGGGACTCAGGCTACGAGCAGTACTTC. Translated, it gives CAIGDSGYEQYF.

V usage is TRBV20-1 and J usage is TRBJ2-1, with 7 nucleotides matching TRBD1. The CDR3 loop spans 11 amino acids. The germline gives CDR1 DFQATT, CDR2 SNEGSKA (reference sequence). V shed 5 bases, J shed 6 bases, and the junction held 1 base outside the gene matches. In DNA form, the CDR3 reads TGCAGTGCTGGGACAGTCAATGAGCAGTTCTTC. This sequence encodes CSAGTVNEQFF.

V usage is TRBV6-6 and J usage is TRBJ1-3, with unresolved D. Germline assignment: CDR1 MNHNY and CDR2 SVGAGI (reference sequence). The CDR3 runs 14 residues. Trimming pared 8 bases from V and 0 bases from J, leaving 11 bases between. CDR3 nucleotides: TGTGCCAGCTTCGCTAGCTCCTCTGGAAACACCATATATTTT. Its protein is CASFASSSGNTIYF.

CDR3 DNA sequence: TGTGCCAGCAGGAGGGCTTGGGGTTTAGACCAGCCCCAGCATTTT. As protein: CASRRAWGLDQPQHF. The J gene is TRBJ1-5, the V gene TRBV2, with D uncertain. Trimming cost V 6 bases and J 7 bases, with 19 bases left between them. Germline CDR1 SNHLY, CDR2 FYNNEI. CDR3 size: 15 residues. The full variable domain, with the rest looked up from reference TRBV2 and TRBJ1-5, is EPEVTQTPSHQVTQMGQEVILRCVPISNHLYFYWYRQILGQKVEFLVSFYNNEISEKSEIFDDQFSVERPDGSNFTLKIRSTKLEDSAMYFCASRRAWGLDQPQHFGDGTRLSIL.

The J gene is TRBJ2-5, the V gene TRBV5-1; 10 nucleotides line up with TRBD1. Trimming took 2 bases from V and 7 from J; bases not matched to a gene: 11. Germline CDR1 reads SGHRS; CDR2 reads YFSETQ. The CDR3 covers 16 residues. The CDR3: CASSLGDKTGGRTQYF. DNA of the CDR3: TGCGCCAGCAGCTTAGGAGACAAGACAGGGGGCAGGACCCAGTACTTC.